These 23 T cell receptor beta chains share one sample of origin, sequenced in a study of CD8+ T cells in alopecia areata. As the sequencing template, cDNA was produced by extracting RNA and reverse transcribing it. Profiling relied on immunoSEQ multiplex PCR, and the TCRdb table lists in-frame clones only, not all of them. The table records 3,500 to 4,000 clones, 70% to 75% of them present only once. Sequencing was done on a sample of skin. The receptors stem from a human donor in good health.

V is TRBV11-3 and J is TRBJ1-4; unclear D gene. This CDR3 is 13 amino acids long. V was cut by 5 bases and J by 6 bases, with 10 bases left in between. Germline CDR1 and CDR2: SGHNT and YENEEA. The CDR3 loop is CASSLRQDEKLFF. DNA for the CDR3: TGTGCCAGCAGCCTCCGTCAGGATGAAAAACTGTTTTTT. The complete variable domain, with remaining parts taken from reference TRBV11-3 and TRBJ1-4, reads EAGVVQSPRYKIIEKKQPVAFWCNPISGHNTLYWYLQNLGQGPELLIRYENEEAVDDSQLPKDRFSAERLKGVDSTLKIQPAELGDSAVYLCASSLRQDEKLFFGSGTQLSVL.

CDR3 protein: CATEKTGERGYTF. The CDR3 DNA follows: TGTGCCACCGAAAAAACAGGGGAGCGTGGCTACACCTTC. The V and J genes are TRBV6-1 and TRBJ1-2, with TRBD1 matching 7 bases. Germline lookup yields CDR1 MNHNS and CDR2 SASEGT. The CDR3 extends over 13 amino acids. J gave up 7 bases and V 10 bases, and 12 bases lay outside the gene matches.

The chain employs TRBV6-1 and TRBJ1-3, with D perhaps matching TRBD1 (5 bases). This CDR3 is built from 13 residues. V was trimmed by 5 bases and J by 2 bases, leaving 7 bases between them. Germline CDR1 reads MNHNS; CDR2 reads SASEGT. This chain's CDR3 is CASSSGTGNTIYF. The CDR3 region has the DNA TGTGCCAGCAGTTCAGGGACTGGAAACACCATATATTTT.

This clone was counted between two and nine times. V usage is TRBV4-1 and J usage is TRBJ2-3, with D unresolved. The CDR3 has 16 residues. Trimming removed 1 base at V and 0 bases at J, with 11 bases between. Germline values: CDR1 MGHRA, CDR2 YSYEKL. The CDR3 region has the DNA TGCGCCAGCAGCCAAGTAAACCTTATTAGCACAGATACGCAGTATTTT. This sequence encodes CASSQVNLISTDTQYF.

The chain combines TRBV23-1 with TRBJ2-2; possibly TRBD2 for D (5 bases). TRBV23-1 is sorted into the ORF group, with uncertain function. The ends were cut back, 6 bases at V and 2 bases at J, with 16 bases in the middle. The CDR3 runs to 16 residues. CDR3 region: CASSLSYGKNTGELFF. In nucleotides, the CDR3 is TGCGCCAGCAGCCTTTCCTACGGGAAAAACACCGGGGAGCTGTTTTTT.

A few counts support this clone. The chain is built from TRBV4-1 and TRBJ2-1; D is perhaps TRBD1 or TRBD2 (6 bases each). Trimming took off 4 bases at V and 0 bases at J, with 13 bases between the two ends. The CDR3 is 16 residues long. CDR1 and CDR2 from the germline V gene are MGHRA and YSYEKL. The CDR3: CASSPLGGGSYNEQFF. The CDR3 bases are TGCGCCAGCAGCCCCCTAGGAGGGGGCTCCTACAATGAGCAGTTCTTC.

The chain uses TRBV7-8 and TRBJ2-1; D tentatively reads TRBD1 or TRBD2 (6 bases each). CDR1 is SGHVS, CDR2 FQNEAQ, per germline. V was trimmed by 1 base and J by 7 bases, leaving 17 bases between them. The CDR3 sequence is 16 residues long. The chain's CDR3 is CASSLGTGAPRNEQFF. For the CDR3, the DNA is TGTGCCAGCAGCTTAGGGACGGGGGCCCCTCGGAATGAGCAGTTCTTC.

The chain carries TRBV4-1 and TRBJ2-5; unclear D gene. This CDR3 spans 15 amino acids. Trimming took 0 bases from V and 3 from J, leaving 11 bases between them. Germline V gene lookup returns CDR1 MGHRA and CDR2 YSYEKL. DNA for the CDR3: TGCGCCAGCAGCCAAGAAAATGTATGGGAAGAGACCCAGTACTTC. Protein product: CASSQENVWEETQYF.

This clone is a singleton in its sample. The chain recombines TRBV5-1 with TRBJ1-1, with 8 bases matching TRBD1. The germline CDR1 and CDR2 sequences are SGHRS and YFSETQ. There are 14 residues in the CDR3. Germline trimming cut 4 bases from V and 1 base from J; bases unmatched to any gene: 3. CDR3 region: CASSPGTGNTEAFF. The CDR3 DNA reads TGCGCCAGCAGCCCCGGGACAGGGAACACTGAAGCTTTCTTT.

This chain uses TRBV13 with TRBJ1-2, with 7 bases lining up with TRBD1. The V gene's germline CDR1 is PRHDT and CDR2 FYEKMQ (reference sequence). J gave up 14 bases and V 4 bases, and 13 bases lay outside the gene matches. This CDR3 contains 13 residues. CDR3 bases: TGTGCCAGCAGCTGGGGGACAGATCCTCTATCGACCTTC. Protein: CASSWGTDPLSTF. The full variable domain, in which reference TRBV13 and TRBJ1-2 provide the parts outside the CDR3, is AAGVIQSPRHLIKEKRETATLKCYPIPRHDTVYWYQQGPGQDPQFLISFYEKMQSDKGSIPDRFSAQQFSDYHSELNMSSLELGDSALYFCASSWGTDPLSTFGSGTRLTVV.

CDR3 sequence: CASSTGEGSGGYTF. CDR3 sequence (DNA): TGTGCCAGCAGCACCGGGGAGGGGAGTGGTGGCTACACCTTC. This chain uses TRBV6-6 with TRBJ1-2; TRBD1 is a possible D gene (5 bases). The CDR3 spans 14 residues. In germline, CDR1 is MNHNY, CDR2 SVGAGI (reference sequence). Trimming pared 6 bases from V and 7 bases from J, leaving 18 bases between.

This clone was detected a few times. The chain employs TRBV19 and TRBJ1-1; 7 bases agree with TRBD1. Germline values: CDR1 LNHDA, CDR2 SQIVND (reference sequence). Unmatched junction bases numbered 11, after V lost 3 bases and J lost 1 base. The CDR3 is 17 amino acids. As DNA, the CDR3 is TGTGCCAGTAGTATCGGGACAGCGGGGATCCAGAACACTGAAGCTTTCTTT. Translating gives CASSIGTAGIQNTEAFF.

V usage is TRBV21-1 and J usage is TRBJ1-1; the table's D call of TRBD1 was not tested on the DNA. TRBV21-1 is designated a pseudogene. This CDR3 is 15 amino acids long. Here the CDR3 reads CATPHGTGCRTEAFF. CDR3 DNA: TGTGCCACCCCCCACGGGACAGGGTGTAGGACTGAAGCTTTCTTT.

The J gene is TRBJ2-1, the V gene TRBV27; D is uncertain. The CDR3 spans 13 residues. V was pared by 0 bases and J by 2 bases, with 2 bases between. Germline CDR1 reads MNHEY; CDR2 reads SMNVEV (reference sequence). The CDR3 spells CASSLSPYNEQFF. CDR3 DNA: TGTGCCAGCAGTTTATCGCCCTACAATGAGCAGTTCTTC.

The J gene is TRBJ1-2, the V gene TRBV2; D not certain. The V and J ends lost 1 base and 13 bases respectively, with 10 bases between them. Germline-derived CDR1 and CDR2 are SNHLY and FYNNEI. This CDR3 has 11 amino acids. The CDR3 region has the DNA TGTGCCAGCAGTGAAGGCACCCTAGGCACCTTC. Translated: CASSEGTLGTF.

The rearrangement links TRBV12-5 to TRBJ2-1, with 15 bases aligning to TRBD2. Trimming took 5 bases from V and 9 from J; bases not matched to a gene: 8. In germline, CDR1 is LGHNT, CDR2 FRNRAP. The CDR3 contains 16 residues. The CDR3 DNA reads as TGTGCTAGTGGTCCTGGGACTAGCGGGGGGAGGAGTGAGCAGTTCTTC. This gives the protein CASGPGTSGGRSEQFF.

This clone was recorded only once. The rearrangement joins TRBV4-2 to TRBJ2-1, with D perhaps matching TRBD2 (6 bases). This CDR3 contains 14 residues. Looked up from germline, CDR1 is LGHNA and CDR2 is YNFKEQ. Trimming removed 1 base from V and 15 bases from J, with 19 bases in between. CDR3 coding DNA: TGTGCCAGCAGCCAAGTGGGCGGGCGGGGCATCCTGTTCTTC. It is translated as CASSQVGGRGILFF.

This rearrangement joins TRBV21-1 to TRBJ1-4. TRBV21-1 is a documented pseudogene. This CDR3 spans 15 amino acids. In nucleotides, the CDR3 is TGTGCCAGCAGCTCCGGGGGCCTTGGGAGTGAAAAACTGTTTTTT. The encoded protein is CASSSGGLGSEKLFF.

This CDR3 reads CASSGAGTGFGQYF. CDR3 nucleotides: TGCGCCAGCAGCGGGGCAGGGACGGGGTTCGGGCAGTACTTC. The gene calls are TRBV4-1 and TRBJ2-7; D might be TRBD1 or TRBD2, each matching 5 bases. Per the germline V gene, CDR1 is MGHRA and CDR2 is YSYEKL. V was cut by 5 bases and J by 9 bases, with 20 bases left in between. The CDR3 covers 14 residues.

The chain joins TRBV6-5 to TRBJ2-3, with TRBD2 identical over 10 bases. This CDR3 region has 14 residues. V lost 6 bases, J lost 6 bases, and 6 bases stayed unmatched. From germline, CDR1 is MNHEY and CDR2 SVGAGI. The CDR3 spells CASRGSGGRDTQYF. CDR3 DNA: TGTGCCAGCAGAGGTAGCGGGGGGAGGGATACGCAGTATTTT.

This clone was found once. This sequence joins TRBV2 and TRBJ2-3; perhaps TRBD2 as D (5 bases). V lost 7 bases and J 5 bases, leaving 10 bases between the germline ends. The CDR3 covers 12 residues. Looked up from germline, CDR1 is SNHLY and CDR2 is FYNNEI. Written as DNA, the CDR3 is TGTGCCAGCAAGAGCGGACGAGATACGCAGTATTTT. It yields the protein CASKSGRDTQYF.

This chain links TRBV7-9 with TRBJ2-1; TRBD2 agrees at 8 bases. This CDR3 is built from 16 residues. Losses at the gene ends were 1 base for V and 7 bases for J; bases not matched to a gene: 9. Germline lookup yields CDR1 SEHNR and CDR2 FQNEAQ (reference sequence). CDR3 in DNA: TGTGCCAGCAGCTTAGGGGAAGCGGGGGCGAGGAATGAGCAGTTCTTC. It encodes CASSLGEAGARNEQFF. Full variable domain (outside the CDR3, taken from reference TRBV7-9 and TRBJ2-1): DTGVSQNPRHKITKRGQNVTFRCDPISEHNRLYWYRQTLGQGPEFLTYFQNEAQLEKSRLLSDRFSAERPKGSFSTLEIQRTEQGDSAMYLCASSLGEAGARNEQFFGPGTRLTVL.

V and J are TRBV15 and TRBJ2-3; no reliable D call. Germline V lookup: CDR1 LNHNV, CDR2 YYDKDF (reference sequence). The V and J ends lost 1 base and 0 bases respectively, with 8 bases between them. There are 15 residues in the CDR3. CDR3 in amino acids: CATSRVGGSTDTQYF. The CDR3 DNA is TGTGCCACCAGCAGAGTAGGCGGTAGCACAGATACGCAGTATTTT.